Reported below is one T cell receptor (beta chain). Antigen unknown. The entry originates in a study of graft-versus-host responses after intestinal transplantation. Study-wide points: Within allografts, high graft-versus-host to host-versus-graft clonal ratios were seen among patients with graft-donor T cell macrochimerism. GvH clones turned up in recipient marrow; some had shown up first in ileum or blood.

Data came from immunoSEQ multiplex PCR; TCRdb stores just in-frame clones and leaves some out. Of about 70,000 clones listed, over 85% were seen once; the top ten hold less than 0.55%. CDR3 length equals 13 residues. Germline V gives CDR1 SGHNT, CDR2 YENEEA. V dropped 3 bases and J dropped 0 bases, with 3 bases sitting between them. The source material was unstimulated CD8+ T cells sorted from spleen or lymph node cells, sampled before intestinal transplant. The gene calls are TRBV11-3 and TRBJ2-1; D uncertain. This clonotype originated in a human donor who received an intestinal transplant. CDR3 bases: TGTGCCAGCAGCTTTAGCTCCTACAATGAGCAGTTCTTC. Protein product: CASSFSSYNEQFF.